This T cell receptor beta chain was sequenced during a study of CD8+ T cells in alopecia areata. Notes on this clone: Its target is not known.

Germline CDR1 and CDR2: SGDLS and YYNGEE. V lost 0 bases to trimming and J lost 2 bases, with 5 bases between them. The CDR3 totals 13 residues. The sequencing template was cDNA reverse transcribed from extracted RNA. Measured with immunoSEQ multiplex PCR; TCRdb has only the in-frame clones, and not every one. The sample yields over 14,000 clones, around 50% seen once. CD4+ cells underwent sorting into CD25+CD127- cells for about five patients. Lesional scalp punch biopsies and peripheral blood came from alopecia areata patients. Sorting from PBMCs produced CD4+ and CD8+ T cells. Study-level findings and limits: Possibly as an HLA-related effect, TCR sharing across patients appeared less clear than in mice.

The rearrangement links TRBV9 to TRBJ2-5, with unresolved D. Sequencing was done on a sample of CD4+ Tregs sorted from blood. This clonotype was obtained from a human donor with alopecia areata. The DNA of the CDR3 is TGTGCCAGCAGCGTAGGACCGCAAGAGACCCAGTACTTC. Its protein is CASSVGPQETQYF. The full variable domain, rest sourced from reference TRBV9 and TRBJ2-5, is DSGVTQTPKHLITATGQRVTLRCSPRSGDLSVYWYQQSLDQGLQFLIQYYNGEERAKGNILERFSAQQFPDLHSELNLSSLELGDSALYFCASSVGPQETQYFGPGTRLLVL.